Following are 9 T cell receptor beta chains from one sample sequenced in a study of T cells in Graves' hyperthyroidism and ophthalmopathy. From RNA transcripts, TCR beta CDR3 regions were amplified. First-round RT-PCR targeting the TCR CDR3 was performed with the HTBI primer set. Via MiXCR, TCRdb re-called the multiplex PCR reads, giving one row per CDR3 protein. The sample includes some 560,000 distinct CDR3 sequences, more than 15% of them seen just once. Material for sequencing was blood. The receptor set was obtained from a woman in her twenties or thirties with Graves' hyperthyroidism.

This clonotype was observed at least ten times. V usage is TRBV7-9 and J usage is TRBJ1-1; D uncertain. Germline values: CDR1 SEHNR, CDR2 FQNEAQ (reference sequence). This CDR3 has 16 amino acids. Trimming took 1 base from V and 1 from J, leaving 13 bases between them. CDR3 DNA sequence: TGTGCCAGCAGCTTAGAAACGGCACTCGAGAACACTGAAGCTTTCTTT. It yields the protein CASSLETALENTEAFF. The variable domain in full, with the rest retrieved from reference TRBV7-9 and TRBJ1-1, is DTGVSQNPRHKITKRGQNVTFRCDPISEHNRLYWYRQTLGQGPEFLTYFQNEAQLEKSRLLSDRFSAERPKGSFSTLEIQRTEQGDSAMYLCASSLETALENTEAFFGQGTRLTVV.

The chain has TRBV6-1 and TRBJ2-3, with a possible D match to TRBD1 (5 bases). Germline loops: CDR1 MNHNS, CDR2 SASEGT. The CDR3 is made up of 15 amino acids. V dropped 6 bases and J dropped 1 base, with 14 bases sitting between them. The CDR3 DNA reads TGTGCCAGCAGCTTCGCGACAGACCGCACAGATACGCAGTATTTT. Residues: CASSFATDRTDTQYF.

The gene calls are TRBV18 and TRBJ2-1, with D unclear. V was trimmed by 5 bases and J by 9 bases, leaving 14 bases between them. Germline CDR1 and CDR2: KGHSH and LQKENI. The CDR3 is 13 residues long. CDR3 region: CASSSDQWSEQFF. The CDR3 region has the DNA TGTGCCAGCTCATCGGACCAGTGGAGTGAGCAGTTCTTC.

This chain connects TRBV10-3 to TRBJ2-3; weak D call: TRBD1 (5 bases). CDR3 length equals 15 residues. Germline CDR1 reads ENHRY; CDR2 reads SYGVKD. Trimming left V 4 bases short and J 1 base short, with 12 bases between. This chain's CDR3 is CAISVWGTGTDTQYF. The CDR3 DNA is TGTGCCATCAGTGTGTGGGGCACGGGCACAGATACGCAGTATTTT.

This clonotype was detected ten times or more. The V and J genes are TRBV28 and TRBJ2-4, with 7 positions matching TRBD1. This CDR3 region has 15 residues. The V segment lost 6 bases and the J segment 0 bases; nucleotides outside the gene matches: 5. Germline CDR1 is MDHEN and CDR2 is SYDVKM. Written as DNA, the CDR3 is TGTGCCAGCAGGGGTACAGGGGCAGCCAAAAACATTCAGTACTTC. Its protein is CASRGTGAAKNIQYF.

This clonotype was seen at least ten times. The rearrangement links TRBV11-2 to TRBJ2-7; 9 bases match TRBD2. Germline V gene sequence: CDR1 SGHAT, CDR2 FQNNGV. There are 13 residues in the CDR3. The J segment lost 5 bases and the V segment lost 5 bases, leaving 4 bases of the junction unmatched. CDR3 coding DNA: TGTGCCAGCAGCCTAGCGGGACTCCACGAGCAGTACTTC. As protein: CASSLAGLHEQYF.

This clonotype was seen at least ten times. The chain combines TRBV11-1 with TRBJ2-2; D might be TRBD1 (6 bases). Germline-derived CDR1 and CDR2 are SGHAT and FQDESV (reference sequence). Trimming shortened V by 1 base and J by 0 bases, and 6 bases separated the two germline ends. This CDR3 spans 15 amino acids. CDR3 sequence: CASSLDRANTGELFF. The DNA of the CDR3 is TGTGCCAGCAGCTTAGACAGGGCGAACACCGGGGAGCTGTTTTTT.

This clonotype has ten or more counts. V usage is TRBV6-5 and J usage is TRBJ2-3; D ambiguous. CDR3 length equals 14 residues. CDR1 is MNHEY and CDR2 is SVGAGI in the germline V gene. Trimming cost V 4 bases and J 2 bases, with 10 bases left between them. CDR3 protein: CASSLQRVTDTQYF. For the CDR3, the DNA is TGTGCCAGCAGTTTACAGCGAGTCACAGATACGCAGTATTTT.

This clonotype turned up a few times. The chain carries TRBV4-2 and TRBJ2-1, with D hard to call. V lost 1 base and J 5 bases, leaving 9 bases between the germline ends. The CDR3 runs to 14 residues. The germline V gene encodes CDR1 LGHNA and CDR2 YNFKEQ. CDR3 DNA: TGTGCCAGCAGCCAAGTTGGCCTGCACAATGAGCAGTTCTTC. This gives the protein CASSQVGLHNEQFF.